The T cell receptor beta chain described here comes from a study of blood T cell repertoires in COVID-19 (dated by TCRdb to 2019 to 2021). A note on the overall study: Collaborator samples came from the United States, Italy and Spain and covered acute and convalescent phases of COVID-19. The prospective study material was composed of cDNA or gDNA derived from T cells, B-cell-depleted T cells, or PBMCs. Subjects who had been exposed to COVID-19, were actively infected with it, or had recovered from it provided the deeply sampled blood TCRbeta repertoires that made up the dataset. A freely available public database, intended as a resource for researchers studying the immune response to SARS-CoV-2, is where the repertoires were released. The samples were drawn from two sources: the first 160 participants of the ongoing ImmuneRACE study, and 1,000 to 1,500 subjects contributed by 6 global collaborators. The sample metadata nearly always contained a de-identified subject ID, COVID-19 status, age in years and sex. HLA class I and class II types, where available, came from metadata supplied by the sample provider rather than from assay-based typing. On the study overall, not on this receptor specifically: Clinical and demographic metadata were provided uncurated, with the amount varying by source and participant.

Collaborating institutions collected whole blood in K2EDTA tubes following their own protocols. For TCRbeta analysis, collaborators shipped samples in one of three forms: frozen whole blood, isolated PBMCs, or DNA extracted from either of those sample types. This clone was found many times. The antigen this receptor binds is unknown. No base qualities exist here, and no much larger clone lies one base off it. The CDR3 holds 16 amino acids from the cysteine to the phenylalanine. Here the CDR3 DNA is all that survives: 48 bases in frame from base 1. Via the germline V gene (reference sequence), CDR1 is SEHNR and CDR2 FQNEAQ. Germline trimming: 6 bases from V, 5 bases from J; junction bases outside gene matches: 13. The immunoSEQ Assay, a bias-controlled multiplex PCR, was used to amplify TCRbeta CDR3 regions from genomic DNA. On the authors' methods: Nucleated cell counts per sample were estimated from amplification of reference gene primers within the assay. To quantify the absolute abundance of each unique TCRbeta CDR3 rearrangement, sequence reads were collapsed and filtered. For each sample, productive Simpson clonality was calculated as the square root of Simpson's diversity index across productive rearrangements. Drawn from immuneACCESS, this table holds only the in-frame rearrangements with V and J called that TCRdb kept. Clones are partly lost; checked studies trace under half to an unresolved V gene and leave the rest unexplained. V and J calls and clone size are copied from that table; D and trimming were computed from the DNA. The sample data list roughly 110,000 clones, and 71% of these were observed just once. The top ten clones comprise 0.9% of the sample.

The sequence was collected from a human donor with acute or convalescent COVID-19. The donor label of this sample is uncertain. The rearrangement joined TRBV7-9 to TRBJ1-1, and TRBD1 matches 9 of the central bases. The sample consisted of peripheral blood. The sequence in DNA is TGTGCCAGCAGTCGTCCCGGGACAGGGCCGGGGACTGAAGCTTTCTTT. It is translated as CASSRPGTGPGTEAFF.